This is a list of T cell receptor beta chains from one sample in a study of T-cell reconstitution after alpha-beta-depleted transplantation in children. TCRdb recomputed calls from the PCR reads with MiXCR, one row per CDR3 protein. The repertoire holds 350,000 to 400,000 distinct CDR3 sequences, with about an eighth as singletons. The starting material was PBMCs, obtained from the stem cell graft. These receptors originate from a human donor who donated a stem cell graft to a child with Fanconi anemia. Each CDR3 is given without its conserved first and last residue.

J gene: TRBJ2-4
V gene: TRBV5-5
CDR3 protein: ASIGVAKNIQY

J gene: TRBJ2-5
V gene: TRBV6-1
CDR3 protein: ASSLTLIQPGSFQETQY

J gene: TRBJ2-2
V gene: TRBV6-1
CDR3 protein: ASSVTRGLNTGELF

J gene: TRBJ2-5
V gene: TRBV20-1
CDR3 protein: SAREGAATYQETQY

J gene: TRBJ2-1
V gene: TRBV5-1
CDR3 protein: ASRRQSYYNEQF

J gene: TRBJ1-6
V gene: TRBV18
CDR3 protein: ASSPSGRNSPLH

J gene: TRBJ1-2
V gene: TRBV7-9
CDR3 protein: ASSTGTAHGYT

J gene: TRBJ2-7
V gene: TRBV7-9
CDR3 protein: ASSNRSSYEQY

J gene: TRBJ2-7
V gene: TRBV5-1
CDR3 protein: ASSPTGLRSYEQY

J gene: TRBJ1-1
V gene: TRBV5-4
CDR3 protein: ASSLARVNTEAF

J gene: TRBJ1-5
V gene: TRBV5-1
CDR3 protein: ASSLEGRGYQPQH

J gene: TRBJ2-2
V gene: TRBV12-5
CDR3 protein: ASGLERQGYTGELF

J gene: TRBJ1-5
V gene: TRBV30
CDR3 protein: AWRPRTGRLKEAFSQPQH

J gene: TRBJ1-4
V gene: TRBV6-5
CDR3 protein: ASSYSIPGGEEKLF

J gene: TRBJ2-1
V gene: TRBV12-3/TRBV12-4
CDR3 protein: ASSRGSSIDEQF

J gene: TRBJ2-6
V gene: TRBV6-1
CDR3 protein: ASSELSSGSGANVLT

J gene: TRBJ1-2
V gene: TRBV20-1
CDR3 protein: SAIAVYGYT

J gene: TRBJ1-2
V gene: TRBV5-1
CDR3 protein: ASSLVPDYGYT

J gene: TRBJ2-2
V gene: TRBV7-8
CDR3 protein: ASSPDRGGTGELF

J gene: TRBJ2-2
V gene: TRBV5-1
CDR3 protein: ASSTGLAGGTNTGELF

J gene: TRBJ2-1
V gene: TRBV15
CDR3 protein: ATSKVNEQF

J gene: TRBJ2-1
V gene: TRBV6-1
CDR3 protein: ASSRWTSGGTSSYNEQF

J gene: TRBJ2-7
V gene: TRBV15
CDR3 protein: ATSRGGTATYEQY

J gene: TRBJ2-3
V gene: TRBV2
CDR3 protein: ASSEPPDTQY

J gene: TRBJ2-3
V gene: TRBV5-1
CDR3 protein: ASSLTVGGDTQY

J gene: TRBJ2-2
V gene: TRBV6-5
CDR3 protein: ASSYAGTGELF

J gene: TRBJ1-1
V gene: TRBV5-1
CDR3 protein: ASSLVGVTEAF

J gene: TRBJ2-1
V gene: TRBV7-9
CDR3 protein: ASIWTSGGPSNEQF

J gene: TRBJ2-5
V gene: TRBV7-9
CDR3 protein: ASSLVAGGMETQY

J gene: TRBJ1-2
V gene: TRBV29-1
CDR3 protein: SVIWGVGAVNYGYT

J gene: TRBJ1-6
V gene: TRBV7-9
CDR3 protein: ASSSGQGSPLH

J gene: TRBJ2-1
V gene: TRBV10-3
CDR3 protein: AISESRARGPYNEQF

J gene: TRBJ2-6
V gene: TRBV4-3
CDR3 protein: ASSQEGGTGISGANVLT

J gene: TRBJ2-3
V gene: TRBV7-8
CDR3 protein: ASSLADRRSADTQY

J gene: TRBJ2-5
V gene: TRBV24-1
CDR3 protein: ATSDSRDSSKETQY